This T cell receptor beta chain was recovered during a study of CD8+ T cells in alopecia areata. Reverse transcribed after extraction, RNA yielded cDNA as the sequencing template. Sequenced by immunoSEQ multiplex PCR; TCRdb stores in-frame clones only, minus some. The sample shows 200,000 to 300,000 clones, none of them appearing just once. Study conclusions and caveats: Lesional scalp, especially alopecia totalis/universalis, showed higher clonality than normal scalp. When scalp samples are sequenced, resident alphabeta T cells of normal skin are also captured.

Cells pooled from cutaneous lymph nodes were sorted on CD4, CD8alpha, NKG2D, NKG2ACE and other markers. This clone was counted between two and nine times. Its antigen remains unidentified. The gene names here belong to mouse. The sequence runs out 4 residues before the end of the CDR3; the remainder is reconstructed from the germline J gene. The CDR3 loop spans 15 amino acids. Trimming at V came to 4 bases and at J to 1 base, leaving 7 bases not matched to a gene. Germline CDR1 and CDR2: NNHDY and SYVADS. This chain connects TRBV13-3 to TRBJ1-1; 7 bases map to TRBD1. This sequence was found in a C3H/HeJ mouse with alopecia areata. This line is of MHC haplotype H2-k. The sample comprised CD4+ T cells sorted from a lymph node. The covered CDR3 bases are TGTGCCAGCAGTAAGAGAGGGGGCAAAAACACA. It specifies CASSKRGGKNT. The whole CDR3 protein reads CASSKRGGKNTEVFF.